This TCR beta chain was found in a study of T cell responses to AZD1222 COVID-19 vaccine. Germline V gives CDR1 DFQATT, CDR2 SNEGSKA (reference sequence). V shed 3 bases and J 12 bases; nucleotides not matched to a gene: 14. CDR3 size: 14 residues. Repertoires were generated with immunoSEQ multiplex PCR, while TCRdb's copy carries only in-frame clones and drops some. The sample contains some 280,000 clones, 90% to 95% of which appear only once. Study-level findings and limits: Spike-specific TCR repertoires showed rising breadth and depth after two AZD1222 doses.

A word on this clone: Its antigen is not known.

This clonotype was obtained from an adult who received the AZD1222 COVID-19 vaccine. The specimen was peripheral blood, collected 28 days after the second AZD1222 dose. V gene TRBV20-1 combines with J gene TRBJ1-2, with 9 positions matching TRBD1. The CDR3 DNA reads as TGCAGTGCTAGTAATCCCGGGACAGGGAGAGAAGACACCTTC. Translated: CSASNPGTGREDTF.